Sequencing of this TCR beta chain was carried out in a study of cytotoxic CD8 clonotypes in ibrutinib-treated CLL (dated by TCRdb to about 2021). About the investigation overall: The cohort was composed of around twelve relapsed/refractory and about 16 treatment-naive patients; IGHV unmutated status was identified in 17 patients. Partial responses were observed in approximately 24 patients and complete responses in 2; after a median follow-up of roughly 62 months, remission was maintained in 14 patients and progression was observed in approximately 12. Response samples were taken after a median of roughly a year on treatment, ranging from about 6 to 40 months. On average, each sample yielded 255,043 productive templates and tens of thousands of productive rearrangements. Of the 86 people in the trial, around 24 had longitudinal samples available. Cryopreserved peripheral blood mononuclear cells were collected at three points: before therapy, at response, and at either sustained remission or disease progression. Patients were still on ibrutinib when every remission and progressive disease sample was collected. Study-wide conclusions, independent of this receptor: At baseline, clonality was higher than in age-matched healthy donors and showed a strong correlation with circulating CD8+ T-cell counts. Public clonotypes were rare and either shrank or stayed stable during treatment, and the rise in clonality at ibrutinib response reflected expansion of private clonotypes. Sampling times were not matched between sustained-remission and progressing patients, and lymph node repertoires were not studied. Clonality rose at ibrutinib response, remained stable during sustained remission, and dropped back toward baseline at progression.

A MiSeq instrument was used for deep resolution sequencing, which targeted depths ranging from 1 in 1 million up to 1 in 200,000 T cells, with coverage averaging 10x for each clonotype. TCR beta libraries were generated with the immunoSEQ hsTCRB Kit. The study's processing was this. Data were analyzed with ImmunoSEQ Data Assistant and ImmunoSEQ Analyzer, with V, D and J genes assigned per IMGT definitions. Clonality, which ranges from 0 to 1, was calculated by subtracting the normalized Shannon entropy of productive rearrangement frequencies from one. Public clonotype analysis was restricted to overrepresented clonotypes comprising at least 0.05% of each patient's repertoire. Repertoires from thirteen age-matched healthy donors in immuneACCESS were used as clonality controls. TCRdb re-hosts the immuneACCESS table, in-frame sequences only. Its copies lack some clones; in the studies checked, an unresolved V gene accounts for under half of them, and the cause for the rest is not known. Clone size and the V and J calls come from that table; the DNA yielded D and trimming. This sample is represented by more than 140,000 clones; around 77% of them were singletons. Around 30% of the sample rests with the top ten.

Per the publication, the time point label means: roughly 12 months on ibrutinib. Approximately 2 micrograms of genomic DNA were extracted from cryopreserved PBMCs for TCR beta library preparation. Longitudinal blood samples from CLL patients on ibrutinib monotherapy were analyzed using high-throughput TCR beta sequencing. The patients took part in an open-label, single-center phase 2 trial of ibrutinib monotherapy. Details on this clone: Its antigen is not yet known. One base away there is no much larger clone; base qualities are not given.

Sequenced here: PBMCs, sampled after 12 months of ibrutinib treatment. The sequence was collected from a human donor with chronic lymphocytic leukemia.

The CDR3 region has the sequence CASSIPQQGEAFF. The sequenced DNA: TGTGCCAGTAGTATCCCACAACAGGGAGAAGCTTTCTTT. The receptor chain draws on TRBV19 and TRBJ1-1; the D gene is perhaps TRBD1, on 6 matching bases. Trimming removed 3 bases from V and 8 bases from J, leaving 13 bases between the germline ends. CDR1 and CDR2 are read off the germline V gene (reference sequence) as LNHDA and SQIVND. Taken from cysteine to phenylalanine, the CDR3 has 13 residues. Just CDR3 DNA is preserved here, 39 bases in frame from base 1. The variable domain in full, with residues beyond the CDR3 obtained from the reference TRBV19 and TRBJ1-1 genes, is DGGITQSPKYLFRKEGQNVTLSCEQNLNHDAMYWYRQDPGQGLRLIYYSQIVNDFQKGDIAEGYSVSREKKESFPLTVTSAQKNPTAFYLCASSIPQQGEAFFGQGTRLTVV.